The 7 T cell receptor beta chains below come from one sample, sequenced in a study of early T cells in non-severe SARS-CoV-2 infection. One entry per CDR3 protein results from TCRdb running MiXCR on the 5' RACE reads. The sample has roughly 70,000 distinct CDR3 sequences; 13% are singletons. Input material: whole blood. The receptors derive from an adult who was a healthcare worker with PCR-confirmed SARS-CoV-2 infection or an uninfected control (not recorded which).

The chain is built from TRBV5-4 and TRBJ1-3; 8 bases are shared with TRBD1. The germline V gene has CDR1 SGHNT and CDR2 YYREEE (reference sequence). With V trimmed by 4 bases and J by 0 bases, 9 bases remained unmatched. This CDR3 contains 17 residues. The CDR3 here is CASSRWTGTLSGNTIYF. For the CDR3, the DNA is TGTGCCAGCAGCCGATGGACAGGGACCCTCTCTGGAAACACCATATATTTT.

This clonotype was seen at least ten times. The CDR3 region has the DNA TGCGCCAGCTGTGCCGGGCAGGGGGCCGCTGGGGCCAACGTCCTGACTTTC. Translated: CASCAGQGAAGANVLTF. The V call is TRBV5-1, the J call TRBJ2-6; 8 nucleotides align to TRBD1. Germline V gives CDR1 SGHRS, CDR2 YFSETQ. The ends lost 7 bases at V and 2 bases at J; junction bases unmatched: 11. This CDR3 is built from 17 residues.

This clonotype occurred many times. V and J are TRBV19 and TRBJ2-5; D perhaps matches TRBD1 (5 bases). The CDR3 sequence is 14 residues long. Germline V gene lookup returns CDR1 LNHDA and CDR2 SQIVND (reference sequence). Trimming shortened V by 3 bases and J by 1 base, and 9 bases separated the two germline ends. CDR3 nucleotide sequence: TGTGCCAGTAGTATCACAGGACCCCAAGAGACCCAGTACTTC. This translates into CASSITGPQETQYF.

The rearrangement joins TRBV29-1 to TRBJ2-3; TRBD2 agrees at 7 bases. V trimming: 4 bases; J trimming: 3 bases; junction bases outside the gene matches: 1. The germline V gene encodes CDR1 SQVTM and CDR2 ANQGSEA. The length of the CDR3 is 12 residues. The CDR3 coding sequence is TGCAGCGTTGTCGGGGGGACAGATACGCAGTATTTT. Protein product: CSVVGGTDTQYF.

This clonotype was found many times. The DNA of the CDR3 is TGTGCCAGCAGCTTGGACAGCAATAGCAATCAGCCCCAGCATTTT. Protein sequence: CASSLDSNSNQPQHF. The chain couples TRBV6-1 to TRBJ1-5; TRBD1 might be the D (6 bases). The V end lost 6 bases, the J end lost 0 bases, and 12 bases lay between the germline ends. Looked up from germline, CDR1 is MNHNS and CDR2 is SASEGT. The CDR3 has 15 residues.

This clonotype has ten or more counts. This rearrangement joins TRBV2 to TRBJ1-1; no reliable D call. This CDR3 is built from 13 residues. V shed 0 bases and J shed 5 bases, with 7 bases lying between them. Germline CDR1 reads SNHLY; CDR2 reads FYNNEI. DNA of the CDR3: TGTGCCAGCAGTGAAGCGAGAGGGACTGAAGCTTTCTTT. Translation: CASSEARGTEAFF.

The sample holds many counts of this clonotype. J is TRBJ1-1 and V is TRBV6-1; D uncertain. The CDR3 runs 14 residues. V lost 3 bases to trimming and J lost 0 bases, with 8 bases between them. Germline V gene data show CDR1 as MNHNS and CDR2 as SASEGT. CDR3 DNA sequence: TGTGCCAGCAGTGATCCAGCTATGAACACTGAAGCTTTCTTT. Its translation: CASSDPAMNTEAFF.